One and the same sample provided the 29 T cell receptor beta chains below, sequenced in a study of shared clonotypes between healthy human individuals. Sequenced by immunoSEQ multiplex PCR; TCRdb stores in-frame clones only, minus some. In the table there are about 960,000 clones, over 60% of which are singletons. Sequenced material: memory CD4+ T cells sorted from blood. Subset noted: CD45RA-negative fraction. The receptors were sampled from a man aged 18 to 30 in good health.

This sequence joins TRBV2 and TRBJ2-5, with D tentatively TRBD1 or TRBD2 (5 bases each). The CDR3 consists of 13 residues. V dropped 3 bases and J dropped 5 bases, with 10 bases sitting between them. CDR1 and CDR2 (germline): SNHLY, FYNNEI. The CDR3 bases are TGTGCCAGCAGTGAGGGACCTTGGGAGACCCAGTACTTC. Translated: CASSEGPWETQYF.

This sequence joins TRBV6-1 and TRBJ2-7; no clear D gene. CDR1 is MNHNS, CDR2 SASEGT, per germline. Trimming removed 6 bases from V and 4 bases from J, with 10 bases in between. The CDR3 totals 12 residues. The CDR3, as DNA: TGTGCCAGCAGCGGTATTAGGTACGAGCAGTACTTC. It yields the protein CASSGIRYEQYF.

This clone has only a few counts. In DNA form, the CDR3 reads TGTGCCAGCAGCTTGACGTGGGGGCCTAATTCACCCCTCCACTTT. Protein sequence: CASSLTWGPNSPLHF. This rearrangement joins TRBV5-5 to TRBJ1-6; TRBD1 might be the D (6 bases). The length of the CDR3 is 15 residues. V was shortened by 1 base and J by 6 bases, with 11 bases between the two germline ends. Per the germline V gene, CDR1 is SGHKS and CDR2 is YYEKEE (reference sequence).

The CDR3 DNA is TGTGCCAGCAGAGGAAACACCATATATTTT. Encoded protein: CASRGNTIYF. The chain is built from TRBV7-9 and TRBJ1-3; D uncertain. The CDR3 covers 10 residues. V lost 6 bases and J lost 4, with 1 base in between. In germline, CDR1 is SEHNR, CDR2 FQNEAQ (reference sequence).

The gene calls are TRBV5-1 and TRBJ2-7; D is undetermined. Germline lookup yields CDR1 SGHRS and CDR2 YFSETQ. Trimming left V 4 bases short and J 4 bases short, with 12 bases between. The CDR3 contains 13 residues. CDR3 sequence reads: CASSIDIGYEQYF. The DNA of the CDR3 is TGCGCCAGCAGCATTGATATTGGGTACGAGCAGTACTTC.

V usage is TRBV6-1 and J usage is TRBJ1-4; the match to TRBD1 covers 7 bases. CDR1 MNHNS and CDR2 SASEGT come from the germline V gene. J gave up 7 bases and V 4 bases, and 3 bases lay outside the gene matches. The CDR3 contains 13 residues. CDR3 sequence: CASSGQGPEKLFF. The CDR3 DNA follows: TGTGCCAGCAGTGGACAGGGCCCTGAAAAACTGTTTTTT.

This chain connects TRBV30 to TRBJ2-1; D may be TRBD1 or TRBD2 (5 bases each). Trimming took off 0 bases at V and 2 bases at J, with 11 bases between the two ends. The germline CDR1 and CDR2 sequences are GTSNPN and SVGIG (reference sequence). This CDR3 is 15 amino acids long. The CDR3 loop is CAWSVGPPTYNEQFF. The CDR3 region has the DNA TGTGCCTGGAGTGTGGGACCTCCCACCTACAATGAGCAGTTCTTC.

The chain employs TRBV2 and TRBJ2-3; D remains unclear. This CDR3 comprises 14 residues. Per germline, CDR1 SNHLY and CDR2 FYNNEI. The V end was cut by 2 bases, the J end by 0 bases, with 6 bases between. The CDR3 region is CASSEQQSTDTQYF. DNA for the CDR3: TGTGCCAGCAGTGAACAACAGAGCACAGATACGCAGTATTTT. The full variable domain, with the rest looked up from reference TRBV2 and TRBJ2-3, is EPEVTQTPSHQVTQMGQEVILRCVPISNHLYFYWYRQILGQKVEFLVSFYNNEISEKSEIFDDQFSVERPDGSNFTLKIRSTKLEDSAMYFCASSEQQSTDTQYFGPGTRLTVL.

The gene calls are TRBV10-2 and TRBJ2-5; 10 bases line up with TRBD1. The CDR3 is 14 amino acids. From germline, CDR1 is WSHSY and CDR2 SAAADI. After removal of 1 base from V and 4 bases from J, the junction contained 0 bases not matched to a gene. As DNA, the CDR3 is TGCGCCAGCAGTGAGTGGACAGGGGGAGAGACCCAGTACTTC. As protein: CASSEWTGGETQYF.

This clone showed up just a few times. The chain employs TRBV5-1 and TRBJ1-4; TRBD1 might be the D (5 bases). The CDR3 has 14 residues. Germline assignment: CDR1 SGHRS and CDR2 YFSETQ. Trimming took off 3 bases at V and 6 bases at J, with 12 bases between the two ends. CDR3 protein: CASSSWGRDEKLFF. The DNA of the CDR3 is TGCGCCAGCAGCTCCTGGGGACGGGATGAAAAACTGTTTTTT.

For this clone: At the DNA level, this CDR3 is encoded by other sequences in the same sample as well. The chain has TRBV2 and TRBJ2-1, with 13 bases identical to TRBD2. Germline CDR1 reads SNHLY; CDR2 reads FYNNEI. V was pared by 6 bases and J by 3 bases, with 2 bases of the junction left unmatched. The CDR3 is made up of 15 amino acids. The CDR3 is CASRRTSGSYNEQFF. For the CDR3, the DNA is TGTGCCAGCAGAAGGACTAGCGGGAGCTACAATGAGCAGTTCTTC.

The J gene is TRBJ1-2, the V gene TRBV18, with D unresolved. This CDR3 comprises 13 residues. Germline V gene lookup returns CDR1 KGHSH and CDR2 LQKENI. Trimming stripped 0 bases from V and 4 bases from J, with 6 bases between. The chain's CDR3 is CASSPPVFYGYTF. CDR3 in DNA: TGTGCCAGCTCACCACCGGTCTTCTATGGCTACACCTTC.

This clone has just a few counts. CDR3 bases: TGTGCCAGCAGTGGGGGCTACACCTTC. Protein sequence: CASSGGYTF. The rearrangement joins TRBV2 to TRBJ1-2; D gene uncertain. The germline CDR1 and CDR2 sequences are SNHLY and FYNNEI. This CDR3 is 9 amino acids long. The germline V and J ends were trimmed by 4 bases and 8 bases, with 2 bases remaining between them.

This clone was seen a single time. The V and J genes are TRBV7-9 and TRBJ2-1; no clear D. The V gene's germline CDR1 is SEHNR and CDR2 FQNEAQ (reference sequence). The CDR3 contains 11 residues. The V end was cut by 8 bases, the J end by 7 bases, with 9 bases between. CDR3 coding DNA: TGTGCCAGCCCGTTCCCGAATGAGCAGTTCTTC. Translated: CASPFPNEQFF.

The genes are TRBV30 and TRBJ1-5; no definite D call. This CDR3 is 13 amino acids long. Trimming pared 1 base from V and 5 bases from J, leaving 9 bases between. Germline V gene lookup returns CDR1 GTSNPN and CDR2 SVGIG (reference sequence). The DNA for the CDR3 is TGTGCCTGGAGTGATGGCAACCATCAGCCCCAGCATTTT. Translating gives CAWSDGNHQPQHF. The whole variable domain, filled in from reference TRBV30 and TRBJ1-5, reads SQTIHQWPATLVQPVGSPLSLECTVEGTSNPNLYWYRQAAGRGLQLLFYSVGIGQISSEVPQNLSASRPQDRQFILSSKKLLLSDSGFYLCAWSDGNHQPQHFGDGTRLSIL.

This clone was detected once. V and J are TRBV6-5 and TRBJ1-1; maybe TRBD1 (6 bases). There are 13 residues in the CDR3. In germline, CDR1 is MNHEY, CDR2 SVGAGI. The V end lost 10 bases, the J end lost 1 base, and 13 bases lay between the germline ends. The CDR3 DNA sequence: TGTGCCACGACTGACAGGCAGAACACTGAAGCTTTCTTT. Its translation: CATTDRQNTEAFF.

This clone was seen more than once but under ten times. This chain joins TRBV4-1 and TRBJ2-3; D tentatively reads TRBD1 or TRBD2 (5 bases each). Trimming shortened V by 0 bases and J by 2 bases, and 15 bases separated the two germline ends. The CDR3 length is 17 residues. Germline V lookup: CDR1 MGHRA, CDR2 YSYEKL. This CDR3 is CASSQEAVLGVTDTQYF. The CDR3 nucleotides read TGCGCCAGCAGCCAAGAGGCTGTACTAGGGGTCACAGATACGCAGTATTTT.

This chain connects TRBV5-1 to TRBJ2-1; D remains unclear. From germline, CDR1 is SGHRS and CDR2 YFSETQ. V shed 1 base and J shed 2 bases, with 4 bases lying between them. This CDR3 comprises 13 residues. CDR3: CASSLNTYNEQFF. CDR3 bases: TGCGCCAGCAGCTTGAATACCTACAATGAGCAGTTCTTC.

There are a few counts of this clone. A much larger clone differs by one base, so this may be a read error. In the same sample, other DNA sequences code for this CDR3. The V gene is TRBV30, the J gene TRBJ1-1; tentatively, D is TRBD1 (6 bases). V lost 4 bases, J lost 2 bases, and 11 bases lay in between. The germline CDR1 and CDR2 sequences are GTSNPN and SVGIG (reference sequence). The CDR3 is made up of 13 amino acids. This CDR3 is CAWNQGSNTEAFF. The CDR3 coding sequence is TGTGCCTGGAATCAGGGGTCCAACACTGAAGCTTTCTTT.

About this clone itself: It may be a read error: a sequence one base away is much more abundant. Other DNA sequences in this specimen translate into the identical CDR3. The chain links TRBV7-2 to TRBJ1-6; 7 positions match TRBD1. The CDR3 loop spans 14 amino acids. After removal of 5 bases from V and 3 bases from J, the junction contained 1 base not matched to a gene. CDR1 is SGHTA, CDR2 FQGNSA, per germline. CDR3: CASSRDSYNSPLHF. The CDR3, as DNA: TGTGCCAGCAGCCGGGACAGCTATAATTCACCCCTCCACTTT.

With regard to this clone: Mismatch with germline at one junction end may stem from a read error. The rearrangement joins TRBV7-9 to TRBJ2-3; the match to TRBD1 covers 9 bases. Germline V gene data show CDR1 as SEHNR and CDR2 as FQNEAQ (reference sequence). The CDR3 covers 14 residues. This CDR3 reads CASTLQGATDTQYF. CDR3 coding DNA: TGTGCCAGCACCTTACAGGGGGCCACAGATACGCAGTATTTT.

The CDR3 loop reads CASSFKDNPFSRQFF. The CDR3 nucleotides are TGTGCCAGCAGCTTCAAGGACAATCCTTTCTCAAGGCAGTTCTTC. This chain links TRBV5-6 with TRBJ2-1, with D possibly being TRBD1 (5 bases). Trimming left V 2 bases short and J 12 bases short, with 21 bases between. Germline lookup yields CDR1 SGHDT and CDR2 YYEEEE. The CDR3 consists of 15 residues. Supplemented by reference TRBV5-6 and TRBJ2-1, the full variable domain reads DAGVTQSPTHLIKTRGQQVTLRCSPKSGHDTVSWYQQALGQGPQFIFQYYEEEERQRGNFPDRFSGHQFPNYSSELNVNALLLGDSALYLCASSFKDNPFSRQFFGPGTRLTVL.

This clone was recorded a few times. The CDR3 DNA is TGTGCCAGCTCAATGAATTTCAATCAGCCCCAGCATTTT. Amino acid sequence: CASSMNFNQPQHF. This chain connects TRBV18 to TRBJ1-5; D call uncertain. CDR1 and CDR2 (germline): KGHSH, LQKENI. V dropped 5 bases and J dropped 3 bases, with 8 bases sitting between them. CDR3 length: 13 residues.

The chain carries TRBV30 and TRBJ1-2; D is possibly TRBD1 (5 bases). The V and J ends lost 7 bases and 8 bases respectively, with 20 bases between them. Germline V gene sequence: CDR1 GTSNPN, CDR2 SVGIG (reference sequence). CDR3 length equals 13 residues. The CDR3 DNA sequence: TGTGCCTTAATCGGGGCGGGGGTAGGCGGCTACACCTTC. Residues: CALIGAGVGGYTF. Using reference TRBV30 and TRBJ1-2 for the parts outside the CDR3, the full variable domain is SQTIHQWPATLVQPVGSPLSLECTVEGTSNPNLYWYRQAAGRGLQLLFYSVGIGQISSEVPQNLSASRPQDRQFILSSKKLLLSDSGFYLCALIGAGVGGYTFGSGTRLTVV.

The DNA of the CDR3 is TGCGCCAGCAGCTTGGAGGACCAGGGAAACACCATATATTTT. This gives the protein CASSLEDQGNTIYF. This chain connects TRBV5-1 to TRBJ1-3; no clear D. This CDR3 is 14 amino acids long. V lost 0 bases, J lost 4 bases, and 8 bases lay in between. Germline CDR1 and CDR2: SGHRS and YFSETQ.

This clone appeared a few times. The chain carries TRBV20-1 and TRBJ1-1, with D uncertain. Trimming left V 3 bases short and J 7 bases short, with 9 bases between. The CDR3 contains 11 residues. Germline V gene sequence: CDR1 DFQATT, CDR2 SNEGSKA (reference sequence). The CDR3 spells CSASPTIEAFF. The CDR3 DNA sequence: TGCAGTGCTAGTCCCACTATTGAAGCTTTCTTT.

This clone was detected only a few times. This rearrangement joins TRBV20-1 to TRBJ1-1; no clear D. The CDR3 has 11 residues. Germline assignment: CDR1 DFQATT and CDR2 SNEGSKA (reference sequence). V lost 5 bases, J lost 7 bases, and 11 bases lay in between. CDR3 in amino acids: CSAPRASEAFF. The CDR3 region has the DNA TGCAGTGCTCCCAGAGCGAGTGAAGCTTTCTTT.

The chain uses TRBV5-1 and TRBJ2-5; TRBD2 aligns across 10 bases. There are 15 residues in the CDR3. V gave up 2 bases and J gave up 3 bases; unmatched junction bases: 4. Germline V CDR1 and CDR2: SGHRS, YFSETQ. The CDR3 sequence: CASSLAGGPEETQYF. DNA of the CDR3: TGCGCCAGCAGCTTAGCGGGGGGGCCGGAAGAGACCCAGTACTTC.

The chain combines TRBV19 with TRBJ1-5; D is uncertain. Germline values: CDR1 LNHDA, CDR2 SQIVND (reference sequence). This CDR3 region has 16 residues. The V end was cut by 4 bases, the J end by 0 bases, with 13 bases between. The CDR3 is CASSTLGGYSNQPQHF. The CDR3 bases are TGTGCCAGTAGTACTTTAGGCGGATATAGCAATCAGCCCCAGCATTTT.